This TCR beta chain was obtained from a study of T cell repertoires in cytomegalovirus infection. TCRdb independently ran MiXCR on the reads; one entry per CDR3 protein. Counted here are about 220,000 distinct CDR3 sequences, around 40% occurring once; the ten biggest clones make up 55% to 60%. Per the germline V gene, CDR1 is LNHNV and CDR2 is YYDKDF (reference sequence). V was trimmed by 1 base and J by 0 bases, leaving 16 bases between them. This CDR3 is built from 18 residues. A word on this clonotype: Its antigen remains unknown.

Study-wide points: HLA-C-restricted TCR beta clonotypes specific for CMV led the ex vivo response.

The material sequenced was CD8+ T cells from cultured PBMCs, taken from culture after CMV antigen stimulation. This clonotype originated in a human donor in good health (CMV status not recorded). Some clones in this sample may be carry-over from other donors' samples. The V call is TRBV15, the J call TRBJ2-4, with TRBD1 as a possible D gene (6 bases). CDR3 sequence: CATSRGPTGRLAKNIQYF. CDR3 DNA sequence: TGTGCCACCAGCAGAGGCCCGACAGGCCGACTAGCCAAAAACATTCAGTACTTC. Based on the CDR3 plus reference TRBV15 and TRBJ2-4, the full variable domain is DAMVIQNPRYQVTQFGKPVTLSCSQTLNHNVMYWYQQKSSQAPKLLFHYYDKDFNNEADTPDNFQSRRPNTSFCFLDIRSPGLGDTAMYLCATSRGPTGRLAKNIQYFGAGTRLSVL.